The 3 T cell receptor beta chains listed next were all sequenced from one sample in a study of T cell responses to AZD1222 COVID-19 vaccine. Some clones are missing from TCRdb's copy, which holds only in-frame ones; the method was immunoSEQ multiplex PCR. The table has 100,000 to 140,000 clones, around nine tenths seen once. Specimen: peripheral blood, collected on day 0 of AZD1222 vaccination. Receptor source: an adult in good health.

The chain joins TRBV6-1 to TRBJ2-2; D call uncertain. CDR3 length: 14 amino acids. Germline V gene data show CDR1 as MNHNS and CDR2 as SASEGT. The V gene lost 3 bases and the J gene lost 3 bases, with 8 bases spanning the gap. In nucleotides, the CDR3 is TGTGCCAGCAGTGACGGCGGACACACCGGGGAGCTGTTTTTT. Translating it yields CASSDGGHTGELFF.

In regard to this clone: At one end, the junction sequence differs from germline, possibly due to a read error. The chain links TRBV27 to TRBJ1-2, with D possibly TRBD1 on 5 matching bases. CDR1 is MNHEY, CDR2 SMNVEV, per germline (reference sequence). This CDR3 contains 15 residues. CDR3 DNA sequence: TGTGCCAGCAGTTTACTGGACGGGGCGGGTATTCGTATCCACTTC. This codes for CASSLLDGAGIRIHF.

This chain connects TRBV3-1 (or the pseudogene TRBV3-2) to TRBJ1-2; the D gene is possibly TRBD1 (6 bases). This CDR3 region has 14 residues. CDR1 LGHDT and CDR2 YNNKEL come from the germline V gene (reference sequence). V gave up 0 bases and J gave up 6 bases, with 11 bases separating them. CDR3 coding DNA: TGTGCCAGCAGCCAAGATACAGGGTCGAATGGCTACACCTTC. Its protein is CASSQDTGSNGYTF.